Listed below are T cell receptor beta chains from one sample, sequenced in a study of CD4+ T cells in melanoma. Repertoires were generated with immunoSEQ multiplex PCR, while TCRdb's copy carries only in-frame clones and drops some. This sample yields over 100,000 clones, of which approximately 92% are seen a single time; about 3.3% belongs to the top ten. Sequencing was performed on peripheral blood. Every receptor here comes from a human donor with melanoma. CDR3s include the opening cysteine and the closing phenylalanine or tryptophan. The D gene is left open where the match is weak. A row's size may be missing; if present it is once, few, many or a size class.

CDR3aa,CDR3nt,d_gene,j_gene,abundance,v_gene
CASSLMRNTGELFF,TGTGCCAGCAGCTTAATGAGGAACACCGGGGAGCTGTTTTTT,.,TRBJ2-2,.,TRBV7-2
CASSLTTSGSVETQYF,TGTGCCAGCAGTTTAACGACTAGCGGGAGCGTGGAGACCCAGTACTTC,TRBD2,TRBJ2-5,.,TRBV28
CASSQGQSTDTQYF,TGTGCCAGCAGTCAAGGACAAAGCACAGATACGCAGTATTTT,.,TRBJ2-3,.,TRBV7-3
CASRPGQGIETQYF,TGTGCCAGCAGGCCCGGACAGGGTATCGAGACCCAGTACTTC,TRBD1,TRBJ2-5,.,TRBV2
CASGEGQGGYNEQFF,TGTGCTAGTGGTGAGGGACAGGGAGGGTACAATGAGCAGTTCTTC,TRBD1,TRBJ2-1,.,TRBV12-5
CASSLAGVTDTQYF,TGTGCCAGCTCCCTGGCGGGAGTTACAGATACGCAGTATTTT,TRBD2,TRBJ2-3,.,TRBV7-3
CASSQYGQGGYEQYF,TGCGCCAGCAGCCAATACGGACAGGGCGGCTACGAGCAGTACTTC,TRBD1,TRBJ2-7,.,TRBV4-3
CASSPRLGTSYEQYF,TGCGCCAGCAGCCCCCGACTAGGGACTTCCTACGAGCAGTACTTC,.,TRBJ2-7,.,TRBV4-1
CASSAQRVGSGEQYF,TGTGCCAGCAGTGCCCAAAGGGTGGGCTCCGGCGAGCAGTACTTC,.,TRBJ2-7,.,TRBV6-1
CASSPDNYGYTF,TGTGCCAGCAGCCCGGACAACTATGGCTACACCTTC,.,TRBJ1-2,once,TRBV7-8
CASSLFAAGLGETQYF,TGTGCCAGCAGCTTATTCGCGGCGGGGCTTGGGGAGACCCAGTACTTC,.,TRBJ2-5,once,TRBV7-3
CASSIDNTRSSYEQYF,TGTGCCAGTAGTATAGATAACACTCGATCCTCCTACGAGCAGTACTTC,.,TRBJ2-7,.,TRBV19
CASSDSKIAQGTDTQYF,TGTGCCAGCAGTGACTCGAAAATTGCCCAGGGCACAGATACGCAGTATTTT,.,TRBJ2-3,once,TRBV6-4
CASSVPRSGSYNEQFF,TGTGCCAGCAGCGTTCCGCGGTCAGGGTCCTACAATGAGCAGTTCTTC,.,TRBJ2-1,once,TRBV9
CASSVGTWTEAFF,TGTGCCAGCAGTGTCGGGACGTGGACTGAAGCTTTCTTT,.,TRBJ1-1,.,TRBV2
CASRGGVQSGANVLTF,TGTGCCAGCAGAGGGGGCGTGCAATCTGGGGCCAACGTCCTGACTTTC,TRBD1,TRBJ2-6,.,TRBV9
CASKGAWDEQFF,TGTGCCAGCAAAGGGGCTTGGGATGAGCAGTTCTTC,.,TRBJ2-1,.,TRBV27
CASSAGLAGGEQFF,TGTGCCAGCAGCGCTGGACTAGCGGGGGGTGAGCAGTTCTTC,TRBD2,TRBJ2-1,.,TRBV9
CASSRDRGPTEAFF,TGTGCCAGTAGTAGGGACAGGGGTCCCACTGAAGCTTTCTTT,TRBD1,TRBJ1-1,.,TRBV19
CSVGMSGELFF,TGCAGCGTTGGAATGTCCGGGGAGCTGTTTTTT,.,TRBJ2-2,.,TRBV29-1
CASSGTGTGVNIQYF,TGCGCCAGCAGCGGGACCGGGACAGGGGTCAACATTCAGTACTTC,TRBD1,TRBJ2-4,once,TRBV5-1
CASSVDGSGTVYEQYF,TGTGCCAGCAGCGTAGATGGAAGCGGGACCGTCTACGAGCAGTACTTC,TRBD2,TRBJ2-7,once,TRBV9
CASRGLAGVRGANVLTF,TGTGCCAGCAGGGGACTAGCGGGAGTGCGCGGGGCCAACGTCCTGACTTTC,.,TRBJ2-6,.,TRBV21-1
CATSRNRQGEEKLFF,TGTGCCACCAGCAGAAACAGACAGGGTGAGGAAAAACTGTTTTTT,TRBD1,TRBJ1-4,once,TRBV15
CSVQTTEQFF,TGCAGCGTACAAACTACGGAGCAGTTCTTC,.,TRBJ2-1,.,TRBV29-1
CASSVLGGTDTQYF,TGTGCCAGCAGCGTATTAGGGGGCACAGATACGCAGTATTTT,.,TRBJ2-3,.,TRBV9